The 5 T cell receptor beta chains presented below share a single source sample, sequenced in a study of cytomegalovirus exposure and HLA in healthy donors. The PCR made use of 60 Vbeta and 13 Jbeta primers. Repertoires were generated with immunoSEQ multiplex PCR, while TCRdb's copy carries only in-frame clones and drops some. The top ten hold about 8.9% of the sample, which has 100,000 to 150,000 clones, 80% seen once. Sequencing used PBMCs. Receptor source: a man in his thirties or forties in good health and CMV-seropositive.

The chain links TRBV27 to TRBJ1-1; TRBD1 agrees at 9 bases. This CDR3 contains 15 residues. Germline CDR1 reads MNHEY; CDR2 reads SMNVEV (reference sequence). V lost 3 bases to trimming and J lost 1 base; unmatched junction nucleotides: 3. DNA for the CDR3: TGTGCCAGCAGTTTGGACAGGGGCGCGAACACTGAAGCTTTCTTT. Encoded protein: CASSLDRGANTEAFF.

This chain connects TRBV2 to TRBJ1-1, with 9 bases lining up with TRBD1. The V gene end was trimmed by 6 bases and the J gene end by 0 bases; junction bases not matched to a gene: 14. Germline V CDR1 and CDR2: SNHLY, FYNNEI. This CDR3 has 18 residues. The CDR3 DNA sequence: TGTGCCAGCAGCCCTTACTTTACAGGGGGCCCAGTGAACACTGAAGCTTTCTTT. It yields the protein CASSPYFTGGPVNTEAFF.

The chain employs TRBV7-2 and TRBJ1-2; D is possibly TRBD1 (6 bases). The CDR3 consists of 15 residues. V lost 1 base, J lost 6 bases, and 15 bases lay in between. Germline V gene lookup returns CDR1 SGHTA and CDR2 FQGNSA. Here the CDR3 DNA reads TGTGCCAGCAGCTTAGGGCCGGGGACACTCCATGGCTACACCTTC. Translating it yields CASSLGPGTLHGYTF.

The genes are TRBV5-6 and TRBJ1-1, with 8 bases lining up with TRBD1. Trimming cost V 4 bases and J 7 bases; bases outside gene matches: 6. The CDR3 length is 13 residues. Per the germline V gene, CDR1 is SGHDT and CDR2 is YYEEEE. CDR3 sequence: CASSPQGAIEAFF. The CDR3 DNA sequence: TGTGCCAGCAGCCCTCAGGGGGCTATTGAAGCTTTCTTT.

The sample holds one count of this clone. The chain is built from TRBV6-6 and TRBJ2-1, with TRBD1 as a possible D gene (6 bases). Germline CDR1 MNHNY, CDR2 SVGAGI (reference sequence). The CDR3 consists of 12 residues. The V end lost 6 bases, the J end lost 7 bases, and 10 bases lay between the germline ends. CDR3 in DNA: TGTGCCAGCAGACCACAGGGTAATGAGCAGTTCTTC. This sequence encodes CASRPQGNEQFF.